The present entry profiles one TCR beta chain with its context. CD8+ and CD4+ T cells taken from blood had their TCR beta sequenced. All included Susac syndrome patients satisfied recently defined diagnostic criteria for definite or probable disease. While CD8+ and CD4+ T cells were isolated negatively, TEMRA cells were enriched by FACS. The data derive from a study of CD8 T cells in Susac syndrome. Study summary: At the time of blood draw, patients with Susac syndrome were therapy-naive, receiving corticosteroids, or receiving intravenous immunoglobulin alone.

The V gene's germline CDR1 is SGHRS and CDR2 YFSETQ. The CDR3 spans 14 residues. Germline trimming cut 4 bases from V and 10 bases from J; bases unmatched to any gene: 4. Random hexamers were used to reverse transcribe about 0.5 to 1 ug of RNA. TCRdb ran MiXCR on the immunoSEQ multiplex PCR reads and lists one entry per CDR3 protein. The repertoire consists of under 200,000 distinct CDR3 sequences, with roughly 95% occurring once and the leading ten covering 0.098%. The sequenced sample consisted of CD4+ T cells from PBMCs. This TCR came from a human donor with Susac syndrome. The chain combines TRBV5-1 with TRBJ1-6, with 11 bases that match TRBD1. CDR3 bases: TGCGCCAGCAGCAAGGACAGGGGGCGATCACCCCTCCACTTT. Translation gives CASSKDRGRSPLHF.